What follows is one TCR beta chain and its context. Its antigen is not identified. TCRdb's table, derived via immunoSEQ multiplex PCR, lists solely in-frame clones and lacks some. The sample carries 2,500,000 or so clones, approximately 90% recorded once. Every contributor of samples was a Caucasian grown-up residing in Nashville, Tennessee. The source of the sample is a study of shared clonotypes between healthy human individuals. Study information: The donor pool was made up of two women and a few men aged 18 to 49. Findings and limits, study-wide: Sample collection involved blood only; tissue repertoires are likely different.

Unmatched junction bases numbered 5, after V lost 8 bases and J lost 4 bases. Germline assignment: CDR1 SNHLY and CDR2 FYNNEI. This CDR3 has 15 amino acids. This TCR derives from a man aged 18 to 29 in good health. Some clones in this sample may be carry-over from other donors' samples. The material sequenced was naive CD4+ T cells from PBMCs. Specified subset: CD45RA+ positively selected. V and J are TRBV2 and TRBJ2-1; 13 nucleotides agree with TRBD2. The CDR3 DNA sequence: TGTGCCAGCCAAAGACTAGCGGGAGGTTACAATGAGCAGTTCTTC. Its translation is CASQRLAGGYNEQFF.